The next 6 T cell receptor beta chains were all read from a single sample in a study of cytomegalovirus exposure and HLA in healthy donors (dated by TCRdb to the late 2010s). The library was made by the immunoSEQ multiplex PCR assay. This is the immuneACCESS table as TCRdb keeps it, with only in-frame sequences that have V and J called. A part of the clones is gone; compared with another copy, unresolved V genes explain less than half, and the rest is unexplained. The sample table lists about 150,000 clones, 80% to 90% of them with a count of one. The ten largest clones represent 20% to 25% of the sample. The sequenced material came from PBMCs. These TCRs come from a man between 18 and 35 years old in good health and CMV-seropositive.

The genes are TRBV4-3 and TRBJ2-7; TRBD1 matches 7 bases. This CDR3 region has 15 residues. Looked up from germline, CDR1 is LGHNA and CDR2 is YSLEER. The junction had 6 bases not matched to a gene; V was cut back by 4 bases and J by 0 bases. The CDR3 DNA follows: TGCGCCAGCAGCCGGGGACAGAGAAGCTCCTACGAGCAGTACTTC. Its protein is CASSRGQRSSYEQYF.

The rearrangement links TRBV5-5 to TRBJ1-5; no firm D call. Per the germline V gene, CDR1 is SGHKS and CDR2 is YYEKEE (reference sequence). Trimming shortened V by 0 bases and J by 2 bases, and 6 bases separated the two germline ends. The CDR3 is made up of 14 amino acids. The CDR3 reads CASSLASGNQPQHF. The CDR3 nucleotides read TGTGCCAGCAGCTTGGCATCAGGCAATCAGCCCCAGCATTTT. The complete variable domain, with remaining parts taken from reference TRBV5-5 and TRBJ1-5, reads DAGVTQSPTHLIKTRGQQVTLRCSPISGHKSVSWYQQVLGQGPQFIFQYYEKEERGRGNFPDRFSARQFPNYSSELNVNALLLGDSALYLCASSLASGNQPQHFGDGTRLSIL.

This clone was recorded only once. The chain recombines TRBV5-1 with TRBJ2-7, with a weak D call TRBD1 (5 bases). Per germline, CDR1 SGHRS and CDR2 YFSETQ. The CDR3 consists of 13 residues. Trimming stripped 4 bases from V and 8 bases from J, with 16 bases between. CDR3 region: CASSAQPRDKQYF. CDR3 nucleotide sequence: TGCGCCAGCAGCGCACAACCCAGGGATAAGCAGTACTTC.

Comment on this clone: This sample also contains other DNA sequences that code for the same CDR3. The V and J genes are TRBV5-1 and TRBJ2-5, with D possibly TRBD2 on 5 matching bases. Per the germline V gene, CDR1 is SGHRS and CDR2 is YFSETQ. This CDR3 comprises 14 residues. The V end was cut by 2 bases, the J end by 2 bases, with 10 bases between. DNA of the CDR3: TGCGCCAGCAGCTTAGAGGGTCGACAAGAGACCCAGTACTTC. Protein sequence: CASSLEGRQETQYF.

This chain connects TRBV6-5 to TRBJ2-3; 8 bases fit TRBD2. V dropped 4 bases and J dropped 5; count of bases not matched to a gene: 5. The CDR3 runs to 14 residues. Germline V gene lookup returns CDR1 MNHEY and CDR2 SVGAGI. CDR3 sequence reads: CASSSAGGRDTQYF. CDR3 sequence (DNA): TGTGCCAGCAGTTCCGCGGGGGGCAGAGATACGCAGTATTTT.

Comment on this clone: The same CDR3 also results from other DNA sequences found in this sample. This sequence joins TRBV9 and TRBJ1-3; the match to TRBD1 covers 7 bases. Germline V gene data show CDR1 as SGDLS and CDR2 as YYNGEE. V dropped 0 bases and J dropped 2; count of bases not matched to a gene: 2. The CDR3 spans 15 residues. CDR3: CASSVGQGAGNTIYF. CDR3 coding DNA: TGTGCCAGCAGCGTAGGGCAGGGGGCTGGAAACACCATATATTTT.